The 25 T cell receptor beta chains reported below all come from one sample, sequenced in a study of metastatic and nonmetastatic thyroid tumors. There were no patients who had received any treatment before thyroid surgery. TCRdb called clones again from the PCR reads with MiXCR. The sample shows just over 30,000 clones, roughly a fifth of them seen only once. The sequenced sample consisted of blood. These receptors all come from a female donor with papillary thyroid cancer or a benign thyroid nodule (not recorded which). Some clones in this sample may be carry-over from other donors' samples.

This clone occurred many times. Other DNA sequences in this sample translate to the same CDR3. The chain joins TRBV7-9 to TRBJ2-5, with D possibly being TRBD2 (6 bases). The CDR3 extends over 13 amino acids. V was cut by 5 bases and J by 4 bases, with 11 bases left in between. Germline-derived CDR1 and CDR2 are SEHNR and FQNEAQ (reference sequence). The CDR3 is CASSLQRVETQYF. The CDR3 nucleotides are TGTGCCAGCAGCCTGCAGCGGGTAGAGACCCAGTACTTC.

Ten or more counts support this clone. This chain connects TRBV7-8 to TRBJ2-5, with 9 bases identical to TRBD1. The CDR3 totals 16 residues. The ends lost 0 bases at V and 5 bases at J; junction bases unmatched: 7. Looked up from germline, CDR1 is SGHVS and CDR2 is FQNEAQ. As DNA, the CDR3 is TGTGCCAGCAGCTTAGCCGGGACAGGGCCGACGGAGACCCAGTACTTC. This translates into CASSLAGTGPTETQYF. The variable domain in full, completed from reference TRBV7-8 and TRBJ2-5, reads GAGVSQSPRYKVAKRGQDVALRCDPISGHVSLFWYQQALGQGPEFLTYFQNEAQLDKSGLPSDRFFAERPEGSVSTLKIQRTQQEDSAVYLCASSLAGTGPTETQYFGPGTRLLVL.

This clone was picked up a small number of times. The V call is TRBV12-3 or TRBV12-4, the J call TRBJ1-2; D not certain. The length of the CDR3 is 14 residues. V was trimmed by 4 bases and J by 3 bases, leaving 12 bases between them. The CDR3 sequence is CASSSQCSDYGYTF. The CDR3 coding sequence is TGTGCCAGCAGTTCCCAGTGTTCCGACTATGGCTACACCTTC.

This clone has just one count. This chain connects TRBV3-1 to TRBJ2-7, with a weak D call TRBD2 (6 bases). The V end lost 1 base, the J end lost 3 bases, and 13 bases lay between the germline ends. CDR1 is LGHDT, CDR2 YNNKEL, per germline (reference sequence). CDR3 length equals 15 residues. CDR3 coding DNA: TGTGCCAGCAGCCAAGGCTCGGGACTCCTCTACGAGCAGTACTTC. It specifies CASSQGSGLLYEQYF.

J is TRBJ2-4 and V is TRBV2; 14 bases line up with TRBD2. Germline-derived CDR1 and CDR2 are SNHLY and FYNNEI. CDR3 length: 19 amino acids. V shed 6 bases and J 1 base; nucleotides not matched to a gene: 11. The CDR3 DNA reads TGTGCCAGCAGCCGGACGACTAGCGGGGGGGCCGGGGCCAAAAACATTCAGTACTTC. Its protein is CASSRTTSGGAGAKNIQYF.

The rearrangement joins TRBV18 to TRBJ1-6, with D hard to call. The CDR3 is 15 residues long. V was cut by 3 bases and J by 7 bases, with 13 bases left in between. Germline-derived CDR1 and CDR2 are KGHSH and LQKENI. CDR3 amino acids: CASSPSGPINSPLHF. CDR3 bases: TGTGCCAGCTCACCCTCCGGACCGATAAATTCACCCCTCCACTTT.

In this sample, this clone turned up many times. The chain carries TRBV19 and TRBJ1-3; maybe TRBD1 (6 bases). The CDR3 contains 13 residues. Germline V gene lookup returns CDR1 LNHDA and CDR2 SQIVND (reference sequence). V was cut by 10 bases and J by 2 bases, with 12 bases left in between. The CDR3 coding sequence is TGTGCCACGGAAAGGGACACTGGAAACACCATATATTTT. This sequence encodes CATERDTGNTIYF.

This clone has ten or more counts. J is TRBJ1-1 and V is TRBV4-1, with 7 bases matching TRBD1. Germline V gene lookup returns CDR1 MGHRA and CDR2 YSYEKL. The junction had 9 bases not matched to a gene; V was cut back by 4 bases and J by 1 base. The CDR3 spans 16 residues. In DNA, the CDR3 is TGCGCCAGCAGCCCTCCCTGGACAGGCACGAACACTGAAGCTTTCTTT. It yields the protein CASSPPWTGTNTEAFF.

In its sample, this clone was seen many times. The chain links TRBV6-5 to TRBJ1-4, with a possible D match to TRBD1 (5 bases). The V and J ends lost 0 bases and 5 bases respectively, with 10 bases between them. The CDR3 is made up of 15 amino acids. Germline V gene lookup returns CDR1 MNHEY and CDR2 SVGAGI. The CDR3 DNA reads as TGTGCCAGCAGTTACTCATGGGGACTAAATGAAAAACTGTTTTTT. Its translation: CASSYSWGLNEKLFF.

The V gene is TRBV12-3 or TRBV12-4, the J gene TRBJ2-7, with D possibly matching TRBD1 (6 bases). Deletions cut 6 bases from V and 1 base from J, with 10 bases between. CDR3 length: 13 residues. The chain's CDR3 is CASRQTGSYEQYF. The CDR3 DNA reads as TGTGCCAGCAGACAAACAGGGTCCTACGAGCAGTACTTC.

The genes are TRBV30 and TRBJ1-5; no reliable D call. CDR1 and CDR2 (germline): GTSNPN, SVGIG (reference sequence). Trimming pared 1 base from V and 4 bases from J, leaving 8 bases between. The CDR3 has 13 amino acids. CDR3 nucleotides: TGTGCCTGGAGTGGCGGGCAGAATCAGCCCCAGCATTTT. Protein sequence: CAWSGGQNQPQHF.

This clone was observed many times. The rearrangement uses TRBV7-3 and TRBJ2-6; D is uncertain. V lost 7 bases and J 0 bases, leaving 7 bases between the germline ends. Germline-derived CDR1 and CDR2 are SGHTA and FQGTGA. CDR3 size: 14 residues. CDR3 DNA: TGTGCCAGCAAGGAAAGCTCTGGGGCCAACGTCCTGACTTTC. Translation: CASKESSGANVLTF.

This clone was counted at least ten times. J is TRBJ2-1 and V is TRBV14, with 12 bases matching TRBD1. The CDR3 sequence is 15 residues long. The ends lost 5 bases at V and 11 bases at J; junction bases unmatched: 10. Germline CDR1 is SGHDN and CDR2 is FVKESK. DNA for the CDR3: TGTGCCAGCAGCAAGGGACAGGGGGCAAGCCCACAGCAGTTCTTC. Translation: CASSKGQGASPQQFF.

CDR3 loop: CSVVGQGDNHEQYF. The CDR3 coding sequence is TGCAGCGTGGTGGGACAGGGAGACAACCACGAGCAGTACTTC. The chain uses TRBV29-1 and TRBJ2-7; 9 bases map to TRBD1. The CDR3 has 14 residues. With V trimmed by 6 bases and J by 5 bases, 11 bases remained unmatched. CDR1 is SQVTM and CDR2 is ANQGSEA in the germline V gene.

This clone appeared many times. The chain joins TRBV20-1 to TRBJ2-7; tentative D call: TRBD1 (5 bases). Germline V gene lookup returns CDR1 DFQATT and CDR2 SNEGSKA (reference sequence). This CDR3 contains 14 residues. The germline V and J ends were trimmed by 2 bases and 4 bases, with 15 bases remaining between them. CDR3 coding DNA: TGCAGTGCTAGATTGGACACTCGAAGTTACGAGCAGTACTTC. Amino acid sequence: CSARLDTRSYEQYF.

This clone was picked up many times. The rearrangement joins TRBV19 to TRBJ1-1; TRBD1 matches 9 bases. The J segment lost 6 bases and the V segment lost 4 bases, leaving 6 bases of the junction unmatched. CDR1 and CDR2 from the germline V gene are LNHDA and SQIVND (reference sequence). The CDR3 covers 14 residues. DNA of the CDR3: TGTGCCAGTAGTACCCGGACAGGGGTGGCTGAAGCTTTCTTT. As protein: CASSTRTGVAEAFF. Complete variable domain (other parts from reference TRBV19 and TRBJ1-1): DGGITQSPKYLFRKEGQNVTLSCEQNLNHDAMYWYRQDPGQGLRLIYYSQIVNDFQKGDIAEGYSVSREKKESFPLTVTSAQKNPTAFYLCASSTRTGVAEAFFGQGTRLTVV.

The chain employs TRBV25-1 and TRBJ1-1; D gene ambiguous. Germline CDR1 is MGHDK and CDR2 is SYGVNS. With 3 bases removed from V and 12 bases from J, the gap between germline ends came to 23 bases. CDR3 length equals 15 residues. This chain's CDR3 is CASSDLSWRAGEPFF. CDR3 nucleotides: TGTGCCAGCAGTGATCTGTCTTGGAGGGCCGGGGAACCTTTCTTT.

CDR3 loop: CASSSGTAGLAGSGEQYF. CDR3 bases: TGTGCCAGCAGTTCCGGGACTGCCGGACTAGCGGGATCTGGTGAGCAGTACTTC. The chain uses TRBV6-5 and TRBJ2-7; 12 bases agree with TRBD2. J lost 7 bases, V lost 4 bases, and 17 bases had no gene match. The CDR3 contains 18 residues. Germline V lookup: CDR1 MNHEY, CDR2 SVGAGI.

This clone was detected many times. The chain carries TRBV19 and TRBJ2-4; a possible D gene is TRBD2 (6 bases). From germline, CDR1 is LNHDA and CDR2 SQIVND (reference sequence). The length of the CDR3 is 13 residues. Trimming removed 5 bases from V and 9 bases from J, with 14 bases in between. CDR3 sequence: CASSHLAGTIQYF. The CDR3 DNA follows: TGTGCCAGTAGTCATCTGGCGGGGACCATTCAGTACTTC.

This clone was observed a few times. The V and J genes are TRBV6-1 and TRBJ2-7; possible D gene TRBD1, 6 bases. V was pared by 6 bases and J by 3 bases, with 12 bases between. Germline V CDR1 and CDR2: MNHNS, SASEGT. The CDR3 is made up of 13 amino acids. The CDR3 sequence is CASRWTDNYEQYF. CDR3 nucleotides: TGTGCCAGCAGGTGGACAGATAACTACGAGCAGTACTTC.

This clone was seen only once. The chain joins TRBV5-1 to TRBJ2-7; a weak D match, TRBD1 (6 bases). The ends were cut back, 0 bases at V and 5 bases at J, with 15 bases in the middle. Germline V gene data show CDR1 as SGHRS and CDR2 as YFSETQ. This CDR3 contains 15 residues. In nucleotides, the CDR3 is TGCGCCAGCAGCTTGGTTGGGACACATACGGACGAGCAGTACTTC. This translates into CASSLVGTHTDEQYF.

Ten or more counts support this clone. The rearrangement joins TRBV6-2 or TRBV6-3 to TRBJ2-7, with 7 bases aligning to TRBD2. Germline V gene data show CDR1 as MNHEY and CDR2 as SVGEGT. The CDR3 loop spans 15 amino acids. Losses at the gene ends were 7 bases for V and 7 bases for J; bases not matched to a gene: 16. DNA for the CDR3: TGTGCCAGCAAAAAAATAACCGGCGGGGGTGGGGAGCAGTACTTC. This gives the protein CASKKITGGGGEQYF.

This clone is termed large (0.1 to 1%). CDR3 in amino acids: CASSIDHFISNQPQHF. The CDR3 region has the DNA TGTGCCAGTAGTATAGATCACTTTATCAGCAATCAGCCCCAGCATTTT. The gene calls are TRBV19 and TRBJ1-5; D gene uncertain. The CDR3 covers 16 residues. Germline lookup yields CDR1 LNHDA and CDR2 SQIVND (reference sequence). Trimming shortened V by 0 bases and J by 1 base, and 10 bases separated the two germline ends.

This clone has ten or more counts. V and J are TRBV12-3 or TRBV12-4 and TRBJ1-2; 7 nucleotides line up with TRBD1. The CDR3 has 15 residues. The V segment lost 6 bases and the J segment 2 bases; nucleotides outside the gene matches: 9. CDR3 sequence: CASSYWVGQNYGYTF. CDR3 nucleotides: TGTGCCAGCAGCTATTGGGTGGGACAGAACTATGGCTACACCTTC.

This clone has a count of ten or more. This may stem from a read error, because a much larger clone lies one nucleotide away. Within the sample, other DNA sequences also encode this same CDR3. The V gene is TRBV6-2 or TRBV6-3, the J gene TRBJ1-5; unclear D gene. This CDR3 comprises 13 residues. The germline gives CDR1 MNHEY, CDR2 SVGEGT. In DNA form, the CDR3 reads TGTGCCAGCAGACGGTATAGCAATCAGCCCCAGCACTTT. Its translation is CASRRYSNQPQHF.